The next 29 T cell receptor beta chains were all read from a single sample in a study of identical twins. TCRdb reanalysed the 5' RACE reads using MiXCR and keeps one entry per CDR3 protein. The table lists approximately 700,000 distinct CDR3 sequences, less than 7% of them singletons, with 1.5% to 2% in the top ten. The sequenced sample consisted of naive T cells sorted from blood. These receptors were obtained from a man between 18 and 29 years old in good health.

The chain uses TRBV14 and TRBJ2-1; D not resolved. Germline V CDR1 and CDR2: SGHDN, FVKESK. This CDR3 is 16 amino acids long. Trimming cost V 1 base and J 2 bases, with 12 bases left between them. The CDR3 DNA reads TGTGCCAGCAGCCAAGCTCCGACAAGAACCTACAATGAGCAGTTCTTC. It translates to CASSQAPTRTYNEQFF.

Comment on this clonotype: With a much larger clone just one base away, this may be a read error. The chain joins TRBV29-1 to TRBJ2-3; no clear D gene. Germline CDR1 reads SQVTM; CDR2 reads ANQGSEA. This CDR3 spans 16 amino acids. The chain's CDR3 is CSVEMERHTSTDTQFF. The CDR3 DNA follows: TGCAGCGTTGAGATGGAGAGGCACACCAGCACAGATACGCAGTTTTTT.

The genes are TRBV7-6 and TRBJ2-3, with D hard to call. Per germline, CDR1 SGHVS and CDR2 FNYEAQ. Trimming shortened V by 4 bases and J by 3 bases, and 11 bases separated the two germline ends. The CDR3 sequence is 14 residues long. CDR3 in amino acids: CASSSGPGTDTQYF. The DNA for the CDR3 is TGTGCCAGCAGCTCTGGACCCGGGACAGATACGCAGTATTTT. Filled out from reference TRBV7-6 and TRBJ2-3, the complete variable domain reads GAGVSQSPRYKVTKRGQDVALRCDPISGHVSLYWYRQALGQGPEFLTYFNYEAQQDKSGLPNDRFSAERPEGSISTLTIQRTEQRDSAMYRCASSSGPGTDTQYFGPGTRLTVL.

This clonotype came up many times. This chain connects TRBV5-1 to TRBJ2-3; D is ambiguous. The CDR3 runs 15 residues. Germline CDR1 and CDR2: SGHRS and YFSETQ. The V and J ends lost 0 bases and 0 bases respectively, with 8 bases between them. CDR3 sequence reads: CASSLASSSTDTQYF. The CDR3 bases are TGCGCCAGCAGCTTGGCCTCCTCTAGCACAGATACGCAGTATTTT.

This clonotype was seen more than once but under ten times. The V and J genes are TRBV28 and TRBJ2-7, with 7 positions matching TRBD1. CDR3 length equals 14 residues. The V gene end was trimmed by 5 bases and the J gene end by 7 bases; junction bases not matched to a gene: 11. Germline V gene sequence: CDR1 MDHEN, CDR2 SYDVKM. In DNA form, the CDR3 reads TGTGCCAGCAGTCGATCTGGGACAGTACGGGAGCAGTACTTC. This encodes CASSRSGTVREQYF.

This clonotype was seen many times. The J gene is TRBJ2-7, the V gene TRBV12-3 or TRBV12-4, with D tentatively TRBD1 (5 bases). Trimming shortened V by 3 bases and J by 0 bases, and 6 bases separated the two germline ends. This CDR3 contains 13 residues. CDR3 sequence reads: CASSLTASYEQYF. The CDR3 bases are TGTGCCAGCAGTTTGACAGCCTCCTACGAGCAGTACTTC.

This clonotype was seen only a few times. V is TRBV12-5 and J is TRBJ2-1, with 7 positions matching TRBD2. V dropped 5 bases and J dropped 9; count of bases not matched to a gene: 13. Germline V lookup: CDR1 LGHNT, CDR2 FRNRAP. The CDR3 is made up of 15 amino acids. DNA of the CDR3: TGTGCTAGTGGTGGGCGGGAGAGAGGTTATGGTGAGCAGTTCTTC. This gives the protein CASGGRERGYGEQFF.

The V gene is TRBV11-2, the J gene TRBJ2-3; 12 bases fit TRBD2. Germline V gene lookup returns CDR1 SGHAT and CDR2 FQNNGV. The junction had 5 bases not matched to a gene; V was cut back by 0 bases and J by 4 bases. CDR3 length: 17 residues. The CDR3 loop reads CASSLDLAGGPPDTQYF. CDR3 in DNA: TGTGCCAGCAGCTTAGATCTAGCGGGAGGGCCTCCAGATACGCAGTATTTT.

The rearrangement links TRBV25-1 to TRBJ2-4, with 8 bases fitting TRBD2. The CDR3 contains 12 residues. J gave up 7 bases and V 8 bases, and 4 bases lay outside the gene matches. The germline V gene has CDR1 MGHDK and CDR2 SYGVNS. CDR3 protein: CASAGGGNIQYF. The CDR3 coding sequence is TGTGCCAGCGCGGGGGGTGGCAACATTCAGTACTTC. Full variable domain (remainder filled in from reference TRBV25-1 and TRBJ2-4): EADIYQTPRYLVIGTGKKITLECSQTMGHDKMYWYQQDPGMELHLIHYSYGVNSTEKGDLSSESTVSRIRTEHFPLTLESARPSHTSQYLCASAGGGNIQYFGAGTRLSVL.

This chain uses TRBV20-1 with TRBJ2-3; TRBD1 aligns across 9 bases. The trim removed 0 bases at V and 6 bases at J, leaving 4 bases unmatched. CDR1 is DFQATT and CDR2 is SNEGSKA in the germline V gene (reference sequence). This CDR3 has 14 amino acids. The CDR3 region is CSARDGDRVDTQYF. CDR3 bases: TGCAGTGCTAGAGATGGGGACAGGGTCGATACGCAGTATTTT.

This clonotype was detected ten times or more. This rearrangement joins TRBV15 to TRBJ2-3, with a weak D call TRBD2 (5 bases). V lost 0 bases and J lost 6, with 13 bases in between. Looked up from germline, CDR1 is LNHNV and CDR2 is YYDKDF (reference sequence). The CDR3 spans 15 residues. CDR3 DNA: TGTGCCACCAGCAGAGATGGGAGAGATGCCGATACGCAGTATTTT. Translation: CATSRDGRDADTQYF.

The chain links TRBV12-3 or TRBV12-4 to TRBJ2-3; 12 bases match TRBD2. J gave up 1 base and V 4 bases, and 6 bases lay outside the gene matches. This CDR3 comprises 17 residues. The CDR3 loop is CASSWPSGGDGTDTQYF. The CDR3 region has the DNA TGTGCCAGCAGTTGGCCTAGCGGGGGGGATGGCACAGATACGCAGTATTTT.

This clonotype has only one observation. A much larger clone lies one base from this, so it may be a read error. The CDR3 carries no conserved terminal phenylalanine or tryptophan, so it likely arises from a read error. The chain recombines TRBV20-1 with TRBJ2-1; D tentatively fits TRBD1 or TRBD2 (5 bases each). V gave up 5 bases and J gave up 2 bases, with 13 bases separating them. The length of the CDR3 is 14 residues. Germline V CDR1 and CDR2: DFQATT, SNEGSKA (reference sequence). The DNA of the CDR3 is TGCAGTGCTGGAATGGGGACCACCTACAATGAGCAGTTCTCC. Its protein product is CSAGMGTTYNEQFS.

This clonotype was observed a few times. The V call is TRBV10-3, the J call TRBJ2-1, with 11 bases identical to TRBD2. The CDR3 is 13 amino acids. Losses at the gene ends were 10 bases for V and 6 bases for J; bases not matched to a gene: 5. CDR1 ENHRY and CDR2 SYGVKD come from the germline V gene. The CDR3 sequence is CATISGRANEQFF. CDR3 nucleotides: TGTGCCACCATTAGCGGGAGGGCCAATGAGCAGTTCTTC.

This clonotype was detected a few times. The V call is TRBV18, the J call TRBJ2-2; 8 nucleotides line up with TRBD2. This CDR3 is built from 14 residues. Germline V CDR1 and CDR2: KGHSH, LQKENI. V was clipped by 4 bases and J by 6 bases; unmatched bases: 4. DNA for the CDR3: TGTGCCAGCTCACTCGAGACTAGCGCCGGGGAGCTGTTTTTT. This sequence encodes CASSLETSAGELFF.

This clonotype was observed at least ten times. The chain uses TRBV12-3 or TRBV12-4 and TRBJ1-2; perhaps TRBD1 as D (6 bases). The CDR3 sequence is 14 residues long. Trimming shortened V by 6 bases and J by 6 bases, and 17 bases separated the two germline ends. The CDR3 DNA follows: TGTGCCAGCAGCGAACCCCGGGACATCCATGGCTACACCTTC. Translated: CASSEPRDIHGYTF.

This clonotype was observed at least ten times. This chain joins TRBV5-5 and TRBJ2-2, with 9 bases aligning to TRBD1. This CDR3 is 17 amino acids long. The V gene end was trimmed by 0 bases and the J gene end by 4 bases; junction bases not matched to a gene: 7. From germline, CDR1 is SGHKS and CDR2 YYEKEE (reference sequence). CDR3 sequence (DNA): TGTGCCAGCAGCTTGGCGGGGACAGGGTTGAGCACCGGGGAGCTGTTTTTT. Its protein product is CASSLAGTGLSTGELFF.

This clonotype was recorded many times. This rearrangement joins TRBV20-1 to TRBJ2-3; D may be TRBD2 (5 bases). Germline CDR1 is DFQATT and CDR2 is SNEGSKA (reference sequence). V lost 0 bases and J lost 0, with 13 bases in between. This CDR3 region has 16 residues. CDR3 region: CSARDQRRTSTDTQYF. As DNA, the CDR3 is TGCAGTGCTAGAGACCAGAGACGGACTAGCACAGATACGCAGTATTTT.

CDR3 sequence reads: CATSEDGKNIQYF. CDR3 coding DNA: TGTGCCACCAGTGAGGACGGGAAAAACATTCAGTACTTC. The chain employs TRBV24-1 and TRBJ2-4; unclear D gene. V was trimmed by 4 bases and J by 4 bases, leaving 7 bases between them. The CDR3 consists of 13 residues. Per germline, CDR1 KGHDR and CDR2 SFDVKD.

This clonotype has only a few counts. CDR3 DNA sequence: TGTGCCAGCAGTGAAAGCTCTCAGGATACGCAGTATTTT. Protein product: CASSESSQDTQYF. The chain carries TRBV2 and TRBJ2-3; D is ambiguous. Trimming removed 2 bases from V and 6 bases from J, with 9 bases in between. The length of the CDR3 is 13 residues. The germline V gene has CDR1 SNHLY and CDR2 FYNNEI.

This clonotype was counted ten times or more. The J gene is TRBJ2-2, the V gene TRBV29-1; the match to TRBD2 covers 9 bases. Germline assignment: CDR1 SQVTM and CDR2 ANQGSEA. V shed 4 bases and J 2 bases; nucleotides not matched to a gene: 5. This CDR3 has 15 amino acids. CDR3 sequence: CSVGKAGGNTGELFF. The DNA for the CDR3 is TGCAGCGTTGGTAAAGCGGGAGGAAACACCGGGGAGCTGTTTTTT.

J is TRBJ2-7 and V is TRBV25-1; 12 nucleotides line up with TRBD2. The CDR3 totals 14 residues. CDR1 is MGHDK, CDR2 SYGVNS, per germline. Trimming cost V 8 bases and J 5 bases; bases outside gene matches: 7. CDR3 protein: CASGRTSGIDEQYF. The CDR3 region has the DNA TGTGCCAGCGGGCGGACTAGCGGGATCGACGAGCAGTACTTC.

The chain uses TRBV14 and TRBJ1-2; D may be TRBD1 (5 bases). V lost 0 bases to trimming and J lost 0 bases, with 11 bases between them. CDR1 is SGHDN and CDR2 is FVKESK in the germline V gene. CDR3 length: 16 amino acids. CDR3 loop: CASSQDRGFPNYGYTF. The CDR3 DNA sequence: TGTGCCAGCAGCCAAGATCGGGGCTTCCCTAACTATGGCTACACCTTC. Drawing the rest from reference TRBV14 and TRBJ1-2, the complete variable domain is EAGVTQFPSHSVIEKGQTVTLRCDPISGHDNLYWYRRVMGKEIKFLLHFVKESKQDESGMPNNRFLAERTGGTYSTLKVQPAELEDSGVYFCASSQDRGFPNYGYTFGSGTRLTVV.

This clonotype was counted at least ten times. This rearrangement joins TRBV5-6 to TRBJ1-2; TRBD1 agrees at 7 bases. V gave up 4 bases and J gave up 4 bases; unmatched junction bases: 13. CDR1 and CDR2 from the germline V gene are SGHDT and YYEEEE. CDR3 length: 16 amino acids. The CDR3: CASSTRTGAKVYGYTF. DNA of the CDR3: TGTGCCAGCAGCACCCGTACAGGGGCTAAAGTCTATGGCTACACCTTC.

The chain uses TRBV7-2 and TRBJ2-1, with a weak D call TRBD2 (6 bases). CDR1 is SGHTA, CDR2 FQGNSA, per germline. The V gene lost 2 bases and the J gene lost 2 bases, with 7 bases spanning the gap. The CDR3 runs 14 residues. The CDR3, as DNA: TGTGCCAGCAGCTTATTAGCGGCCTACAATGAGCAGTTCTTC. Its protein product is CASSLLAAYNEQFF. Drawing the rest from reference TRBV7-2 and TRBJ2-1, the complete variable domain is GAGVSQSPSNKVTEKGKDVELRCDPISGHTALYWYRQSLGQGLEFLIYFQGNSAPDKSGLPSDRFSAERTGGSVSTLTIQRTQQEDSAVYLCASSLLAAYNEQFFGPGTRLTVL.

The V gene is TRBV30, the J gene TRBJ2-7; D may be TRBD1 (5 bases). The germline V gene has CDR1 GTSNPN and CDR2 SVGIG (reference sequence). This CDR3 comprises 14 residues. V was pared by 2 bases and J by 3 bases, with 14 bases between. The CDR3 protein is CAWSSRGRVYEQYV. The CDR3 DNA reads TGTGCCTGGAGTTCAAGGGGTCGGGTCTACGAGCAGTACGTC.

This clonotype was counted many times. V gene TRBV5-1 combines with J gene TRBJ2-1; the match to TRBD2 covers 10 bases. After removal of 4 bases from V and 6 bases from J, the junction contained 10 bases not matched to a gene. The CDR3 totals 16 residues. CDR1 and CDR2 from the germline V gene are SGHRS and YFSETQ. Here the CDR3 reads CASSPTASGSPNEQFF. The CDR3 nucleotides are TGCGCCAGCAGCCCCACGGCTAGCGGGAGCCCCAATGAGCAGTTCTTC.

At least ten counts were recorded for this clonotype. The chain's CDR3 is CASSQDHAVLNNEQFF. CDR3 DNA: TGCGCCAGCAGCCAAGATCACGCTGTATTGAACAATGAGCAGTTCTTC. V usage is TRBV4-3 and J usage is TRBJ2-1; D unclear. V dropped 0 bases and J dropped 5 bases, with 14 bases sitting between them. CDR1 LGHNA and CDR2 YSLEER come from the germline V gene. The CDR3 has 16 amino acids.

The chain is built from TRBV7-7 and TRBJ2-2; D is perhaps TRBD1 (6 bases). CDR1 and CDR2 (germline): SSHAT, FNYEAQ (reference sequence). The CDR3 spans 14 residues. Trimming took off 4 bases at V and 6 bases at J, with 12 bases between the two ends. CDR3: CASSSRGVPGELFF. CDR3 DNA sequence: TGTGCCAGCAGCTCCAGGGGAGTCCCCGGGGAGCTGTTTTTT. Using reference TRBV7-7 and TRBJ2-2 for the parts outside the CDR3, the full variable domain is GAGVSQSPRYKVTKRGQDVTLRCDPISSHATLYWYQQALGQGPEFLTYFNYEAQPDKSGLPSDRFSAERPEGSISTLTIQRTEQRDSAMYRCASSSRGVPGELFFGEGSRLTVL.